Listed here is a single T cell receptor beta chain. Antigen unknown. TCRdb ran MiXCR on the reads and lists one entry per CDR3 protein. The sample contains about 570,000 distinct CDR3 sequences, approximately 40% of which appear only once. This sample is drawn from a study of T cell repertoires in cytomegalovirus infection. General study results and limits: Dominant in the ex vivo response were TCR beta clonotypes restricted by HLA-C and specific for CMV. Cumulative public TCR beta family frequency identified carriers of CMV plus the relevant HLA.

This TCR was recovered from a human donor in good health (CMV status not recorded). Some clones in this sample may be carry-over from other donors' samples. Here the sequenced sample was cultured PBMCs, taken from culture after CMV antigen stimulation.

In DNA form, the CDR3 reads TGTGCCACCAGCAGTGCAGGACAGGGTACGTACGAGCAGTACTTC. This gives the protein CATSSAGQGTYEQYF. This chain uses TRBV15 with TRBJ2-7; 8 positions match TRBD1. This CDR3 has 15 amino acids. In germline, CDR1 is LNHNV, CDR2 YYDKDF (reference sequence). V shed 3 bases and J 4 bases; nucleotides not matched to a gene: 8.